The 13 T cell receptor beta chains reported below all come from one sample, sequenced in a study of cytomegalovirus exposure and HLA in healthy donors. It was with 60 Vbeta and 13 Jbeta primers that the PCR ran. Libraries were prepared by immunoSEQ multiplex PCR; TCRdb keeps only in-frame clonotypes and omits some of them. The table lists over 150,000 clones, 80% to 85% of them singletons, with around 1.6% in the top ten. The material sequenced was PBMCs. Receptor source: a man aged 45-65 years in good health and CMV-seronegative.

The chain employs TRBV30 and TRBJ1-2; 8 bases fit TRBD1. In germline, CDR1 is GTSNPN, CDR2 SVGIG (reference sequence). The CDR3 has 15 residues. V trimming: 4 bases; J trimming: 4 bases; junction bases outside the gene matches: 11. The CDR3 DNA sequence: TGTGCCTGGACCCCCGTACAGGGGGAGCGCTATGGCTACACCTTC. Translating it yields CAWTPVQGERYGYTF.

This chain connects TRBV4-1 to TRBJ1-5; 7 nucleotides align to TRBD1. V lost 1 base, J lost 4 bases, and 10 bases stayed unmatched. The CDR3 loop spans 17 amino acids. Germline V CDR1 and CDR2: MGHRA, YSYEKL. The CDR3 loop reads CASSQAPTGLGNQPQHF. The CDR3 DNA reads as TGCGCCAGCAGCCAAGCCCCGACAGGGCTAGGTAATCAGCCCCAGCATTTT.

This chain connects TRBV15 to TRBJ1-5, with TRBD1 identical over 8 bases. CDR1 LNHNV and CDR2 YYDKDF come from the germline V gene (reference sequence). The CDR3 runs 19 residues. Losses at the gene ends were 5 bases for V and 12 bases for J; bases not matched to a gene: 27. Written as DNA, the CDR3 is TGTGCCACCAGCGTCTATTCCGGACAGGGTCTCAAGGGAGGGTATCTCCAGCATTTT. This translates into CATSVYSGQGLKGGYLQHF.

The rearrangement uses TRBV6-6 and TRBJ2-2; 8 bases align to TRBD1. CDR3 length equals 16 residues. The V gene end was trimmed by 7 bases and the J gene end by 4 bases; junction bases not matched to a gene: 11. Per the germline V gene, CDR1 is MNHNY and CDR2 is SVGAGI (reference sequence). The CDR3 coding sequence is TGTGCCAGCACTACCTCGGACAGGGTGTCCACCGGGGAGCTGTTTTTT. Translating gives CASTTSDRVSTGELFF.

The rearrangement links TRBV7-3 to TRBJ1-1; D is unresolved. Germline V gives CDR1 SGHTA, CDR2 FQGTGA. With 3 bases removed from V and 4 bases from J, the gap between germline ends came to 9 bases. The CDR3 covers 13 residues. CDR3 DNA: TGTGCCAGCAGCTTGGAGCTTTCCACTGAAGCTTTCTTT. Its translation is CASSLELSTEAFF.

The rearrangement links TRBV9 to TRBJ2-7; 8 nucleotides align to TRBD2. Trimming cost V 0 bases and J 1 base; bases outside gene matches: 3. The CDR3 covers 15 residues. Germline values: CDR1 SGDLS, CDR2 YYNGEE. The CDR3 region is CASSVGSSGSYEQYF. The CDR3 nucleotides read TGTGCCAGCAGCGTAGGTTCTAGCGGGTCCTACGAGCAGTACTTC.

This chain connects TRBV25-1 to TRBJ1-2; D not resolved. Germline V CDR1 and CDR2: MGHDK, SYGVNS. The CDR3 is 13 residues long. With 3 bases removed from V and 2 bases from J, the gap between germline ends came to 7 bases. The CDR3 DNA reads TGTGCCAGCAGTGACACCGGGAACTATGGCTACACCTTC. Protein sequence: CASSDTGNYGYTF.

This chain connects TRBV4-1 to TRBJ2-2, with D perhaps TRBD1 (6 bases). Trimming took 1 base from V and 7 from J, leaving 13 bases between them. This CDR3 has 15 amino acids. Germline V gene data show CDR1 as MGHRA and CDR2 as YSYEKL. DNA for the CDR3: TGCGCCAGCAGCCAAGTGGGGGCGGGCAGCGGGGAGCTGTTTTTT. Its translation is CASSQVGAGSGELFF.

Details on this clone: At one end, the junction sequence differs from germline, possibly due to a read error. The rearrangement links TRBV7-9 to TRBJ2-5, with TRBD1 identical over 10 bases. From germline, CDR1 is SEHNR and CDR2 FQNEAQ (reference sequence). CDR3 length equals 15 residues. The CDR3 DNA reads as TGTTCCAGCAGCTTATGGGGACAGGGGTGGGAGACCCAGTACTTC. Translated: CSSSLWGQGWETQYF. Supplemented by reference TRBV7-9 and TRBJ2-5, the full variable domain reads DTGVSQNPRHKITKRGQNVTFRCDPISEHNRLYWYRQTLGQGPEFLTYFQNEAQLEKSRLLSDRFSAERPKGSFSTLEIQRTEQGDSAMYLCSSSLWGQGWETQYFGPGTRLLVL.

This clone occurred once. The chain is built from TRBV18 and TRBJ2-5; TRBD1 agrees at 7 bases. The J call is doubtful: the DNA matches TRBJ2-7 better. This CDR3 comprises 14 residues. CDR1 and CDR2 (germline): KGHSH, LQKENI. CDR3 residues: CASSPGTVPPEQYF. CDR3 nucleotide sequence: TGTGCCAGCTCACCCGGGACAGTACCGCCCGAGCAGTACTTC.

This sequence joins TRBV10-1 and TRBJ2-7; a possible D gene is TRBD1 (5 bases). The germline V gene has CDR1 WNHNN and CDR2 SYGVQD (reference sequence). V was clipped by 10 bases and J by 5 bases, with 12 bases between them. This CDR3 has 11 residues. The CDR3 region is CAISGKHEQYF. The CDR3 nucleotides are TGCGCCATCTCAGGGAAACACGAGCAGTACTTC.

This clone was recorded a few times. This chain joins TRBV9 and TRBJ1-6, with 7 bases identical to TRBD1. Trimming took 4 bases from V and 9 from J; bases not matched to a gene: 1. This CDR3 spans 12 amino acids. In germline, CDR1 is SGDLS, CDR2 YYNGEE. As DNA, the CDR3 is TGTGCCAGCAGCCCAGGGGGTTCACCCCTCCACTTT. Translated: CASSPGGSPLHF.

This chain joins TRBV18 and TRBJ1-4; D is uncertain. This CDR3 is 14 amino acids long. The V and J ends lost 3 bases and 0 bases respectively, with 5 bases between them. The germline gives CDR1 KGHSH, CDR2 LQKENI. CDR3 in amino acids: CASSPRSTNEKLFF. For the CDR3, the DNA is TGTGCCAGCTCACCCAGGTCAACTAATGAAAAACTGTTTTTT.